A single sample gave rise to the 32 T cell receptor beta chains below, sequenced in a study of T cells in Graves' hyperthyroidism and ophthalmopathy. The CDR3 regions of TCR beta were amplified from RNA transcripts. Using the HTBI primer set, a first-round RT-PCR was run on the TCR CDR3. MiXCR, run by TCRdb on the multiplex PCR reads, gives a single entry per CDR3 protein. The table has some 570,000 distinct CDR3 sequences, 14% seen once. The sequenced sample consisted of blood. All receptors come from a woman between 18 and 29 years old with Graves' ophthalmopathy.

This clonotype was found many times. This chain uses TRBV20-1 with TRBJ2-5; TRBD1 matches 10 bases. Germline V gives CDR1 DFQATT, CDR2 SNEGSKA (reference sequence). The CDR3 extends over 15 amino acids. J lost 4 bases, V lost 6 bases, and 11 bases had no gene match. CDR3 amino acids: CSASPTGTGVETQYF. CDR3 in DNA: TGCAGTGCAAGCCCGACCGGGACAGGGGTAGAGACCCAGTACTTC.

The CDR3 here is CASSPRLAGDTYEQYF. Written as DNA, the CDR3 is TGTGCCAGCAGCCCTAGACTAGCGGGAGATACCTACGAGCAGTACTTC. The chain recombines TRBV9 with TRBJ2-7, with TRBD2 matching over 12 bases. This CDR3 comprises 16 residues. From germline, CDR1 is SGDLS and CDR2 YYNGEE. With 4 bases clipped from V and 2 bases from J, the junction kept 7 bases outside the gene matches.

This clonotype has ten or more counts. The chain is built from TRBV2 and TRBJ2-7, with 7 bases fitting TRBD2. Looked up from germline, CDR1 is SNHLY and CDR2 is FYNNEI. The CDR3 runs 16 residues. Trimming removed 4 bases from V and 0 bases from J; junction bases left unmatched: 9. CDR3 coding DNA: TGTGCCAGCAGTGGCCTAGCGGACGACAGCTCCTACGAGCAGTACTTC. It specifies CASSGLADDSSYEQYF.

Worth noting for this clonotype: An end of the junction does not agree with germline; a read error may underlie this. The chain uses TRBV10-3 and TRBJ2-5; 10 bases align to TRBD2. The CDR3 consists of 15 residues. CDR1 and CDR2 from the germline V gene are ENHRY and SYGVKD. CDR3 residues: CAISDPGTSAETQHF. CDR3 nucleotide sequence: TGTGCCATCAGTGACCCCGGGACTAGCGCGGAGACCCAGCACTTC.

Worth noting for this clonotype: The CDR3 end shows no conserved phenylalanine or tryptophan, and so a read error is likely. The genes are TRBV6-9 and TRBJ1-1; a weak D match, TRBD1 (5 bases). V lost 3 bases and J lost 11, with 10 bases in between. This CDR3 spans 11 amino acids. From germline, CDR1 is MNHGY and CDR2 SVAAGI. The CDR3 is CASSYKGLAFL. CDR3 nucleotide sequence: TGTGCCAGCAGTTACAAGGGGCTTGCTTTCCTT.

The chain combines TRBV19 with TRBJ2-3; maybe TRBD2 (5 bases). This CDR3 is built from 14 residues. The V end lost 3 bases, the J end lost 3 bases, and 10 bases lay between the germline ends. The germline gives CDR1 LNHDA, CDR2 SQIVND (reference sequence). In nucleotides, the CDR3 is TGTGCCAGTAGTATTCCAGCGGTAACAGATACGCAGTATTTT. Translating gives CASSIPAVTDTQYF.

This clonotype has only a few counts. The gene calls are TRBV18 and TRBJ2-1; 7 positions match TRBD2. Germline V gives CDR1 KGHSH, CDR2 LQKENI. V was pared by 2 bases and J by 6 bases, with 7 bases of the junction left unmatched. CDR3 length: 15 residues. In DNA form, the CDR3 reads TGTGCCAGCTCACCAAGGGCGGGAGCTTCCAATGAGCAGTTCTTC. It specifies CASSPRAGASNEQFF.

Written as DNA, the CDR3 is TGTGCCAGCAGCGAGAGACTAGCGGGAGGTCGCAATGAGCAGTTCTTC. This sequence encodes CASSERLAGGRNEQFF. The chain has TRBV11-3 and TRBJ2-1; 13 positions agree with TRBD2. The germline CDR1 and CDR2 sequences are SGHNT and YENEEA. V was pared by 5 bases and J by 6 bases, with 7 bases of the junction left unmatched. The CDR3 is 16 residues long.

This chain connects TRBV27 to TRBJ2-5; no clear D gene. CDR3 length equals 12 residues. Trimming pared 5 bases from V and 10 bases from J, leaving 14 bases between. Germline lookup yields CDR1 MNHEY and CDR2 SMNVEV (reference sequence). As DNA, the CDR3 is TGTGCCAGCAGTAACGGCCGCTGGGACCAGTACTTC. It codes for CASSNGRWDQYF.

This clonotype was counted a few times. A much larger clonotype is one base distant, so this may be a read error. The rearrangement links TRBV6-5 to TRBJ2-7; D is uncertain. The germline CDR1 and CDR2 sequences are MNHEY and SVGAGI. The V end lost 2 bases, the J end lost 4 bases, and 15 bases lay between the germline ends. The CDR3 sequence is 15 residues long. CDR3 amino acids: CASSYATPPPYEQYF. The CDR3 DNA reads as TGTGCCAGCAGTTACGCGACTCCTCCACCTTACGAGCAGTACTTC.

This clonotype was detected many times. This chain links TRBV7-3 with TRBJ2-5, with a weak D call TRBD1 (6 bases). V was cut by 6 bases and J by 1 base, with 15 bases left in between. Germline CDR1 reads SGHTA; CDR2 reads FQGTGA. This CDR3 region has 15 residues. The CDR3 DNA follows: TGTGCCAGCAGGGAAGTGGGGGCGATCCAAGAGACCCAGTACTTC. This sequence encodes CASREVGAIQETQYF.

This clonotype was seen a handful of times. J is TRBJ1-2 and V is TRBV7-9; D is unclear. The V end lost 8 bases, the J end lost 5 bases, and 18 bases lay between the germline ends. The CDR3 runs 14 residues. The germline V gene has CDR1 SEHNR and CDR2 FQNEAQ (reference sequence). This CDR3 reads CASVLLDGGYGYTF. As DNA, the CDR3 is TGTGCCAGCGTCCTCTTAGATGGAGGGTATGGCTACACCTTC.

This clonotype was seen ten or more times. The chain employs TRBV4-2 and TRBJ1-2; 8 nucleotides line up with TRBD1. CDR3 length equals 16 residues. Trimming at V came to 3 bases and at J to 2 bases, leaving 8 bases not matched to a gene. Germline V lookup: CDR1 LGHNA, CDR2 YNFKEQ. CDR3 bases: TGTGCCAGCAGCCACTTCGAGACAGGGGCGAACTATGGCTACACCTTC. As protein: CASSHFETGANYGYTF.

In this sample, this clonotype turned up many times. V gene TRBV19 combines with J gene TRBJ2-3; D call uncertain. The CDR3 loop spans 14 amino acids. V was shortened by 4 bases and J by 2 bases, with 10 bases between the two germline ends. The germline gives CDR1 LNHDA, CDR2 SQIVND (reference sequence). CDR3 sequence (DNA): TGTGCCAGTAGTAGGACCTCTAACACAGATACGCAGTATTTT. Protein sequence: CASSRTSNTDTQYF.

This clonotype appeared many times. In DNA, the CDR3 is TGTGCCAGCCTCCCGTACAGGGTGGGTGAGCAGTTCTTC. This encodes CASLPYRVGEQFF. The chain recombines TRBV7-2 with TRBJ2-1; tentative D call: TRBD1 (6 bases). CDR1 and CDR2 from the germline V gene are SGHTA and FQGNSA. The V end was cut by 8 bases, the J end by 9 bases, with 17 bases between. This CDR3 spans 13 amino acids.

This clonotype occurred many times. The CDR3 nucleotides read TGTGCCAGCAGCACCCTCAGCGGGTGGGAAGACACAGATACGCAGTATTTT. Amino acid sequence: CASSTLSGWEDTDTQYF. V gene TRBV13 combines with J gene TRBJ2-3, with TRBD2 as a possible D gene (6 bases). V lost 5 bases, J lost 2 bases, and 20 bases lay in between. The CDR3 is 17 amino acids. The V gene's germline CDR1 is PRHDT and CDR2 FYEKMQ (reference sequence).

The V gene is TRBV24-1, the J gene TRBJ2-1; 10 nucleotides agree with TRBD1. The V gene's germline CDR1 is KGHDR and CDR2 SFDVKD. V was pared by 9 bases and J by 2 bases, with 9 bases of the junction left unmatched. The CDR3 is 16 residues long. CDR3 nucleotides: TGTGCCACCGGGACAGGGGTCAAAAATACCTACAATGAGCAGTTCTTC. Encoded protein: CATGTGVKNTYNEQFF.

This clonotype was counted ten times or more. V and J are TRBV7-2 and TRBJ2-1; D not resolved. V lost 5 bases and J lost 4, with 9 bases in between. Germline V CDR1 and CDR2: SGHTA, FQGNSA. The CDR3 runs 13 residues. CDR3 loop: CASSPYMYNEQFF. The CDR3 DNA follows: TGTGCCAGCAGCCCTTACATGTACAATGAGCAGTTCTTC.

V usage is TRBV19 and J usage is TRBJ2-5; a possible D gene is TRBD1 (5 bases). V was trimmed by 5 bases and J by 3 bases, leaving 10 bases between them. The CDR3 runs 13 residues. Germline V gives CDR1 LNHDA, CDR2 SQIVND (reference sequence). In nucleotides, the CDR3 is TGTGCCAGTAGTCGGGCAGGGAAAGAGACCCAGTACTTC. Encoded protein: CASSRAGKETQYF.

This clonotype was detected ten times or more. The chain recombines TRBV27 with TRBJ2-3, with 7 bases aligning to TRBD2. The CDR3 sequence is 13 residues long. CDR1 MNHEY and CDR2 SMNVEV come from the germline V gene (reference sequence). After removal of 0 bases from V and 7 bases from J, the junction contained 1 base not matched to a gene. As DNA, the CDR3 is TGTGCCAGCAGTTTATCGGGGACTAATACGCAGTATTTT. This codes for CASSLSGTNTQYF.

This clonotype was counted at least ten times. The CDR3, as DNA: TGTGCCAGCAGCCTTTCGGACAGGGGAGGAACCTATGGCTACACCTTC. This encodes CASSLSDRGGTYGYTF. V is TRBV3-1 and J is TRBJ1-2, with 9 bases matching TRBD1. Germline trimming cut 4 bases from V and 4 bases from J; bases unmatched to any gene: 10. Germline V gene lookup returns CDR1 LGHDT and CDR2 YNNKEL (reference sequence). The CDR3 runs to 16 residues.

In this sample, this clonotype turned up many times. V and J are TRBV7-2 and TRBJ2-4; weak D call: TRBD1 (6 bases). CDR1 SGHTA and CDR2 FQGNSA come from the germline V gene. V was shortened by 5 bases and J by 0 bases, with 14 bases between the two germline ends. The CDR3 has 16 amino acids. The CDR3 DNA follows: TGTGCCAGCAGCAAGGGGGACATAGTAGCCAAAAACATTCAGTACTTC. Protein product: CASSKGDIVAKNIQYF.

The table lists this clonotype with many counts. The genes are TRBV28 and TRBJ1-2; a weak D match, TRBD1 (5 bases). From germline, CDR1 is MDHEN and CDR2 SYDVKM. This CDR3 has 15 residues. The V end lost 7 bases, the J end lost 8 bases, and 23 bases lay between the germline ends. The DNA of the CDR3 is TGTGCCAGCACCCACGGAACAGGACCCGAGGGAGGCTACACCTTC. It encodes CASTHGTGPEGGYTF.

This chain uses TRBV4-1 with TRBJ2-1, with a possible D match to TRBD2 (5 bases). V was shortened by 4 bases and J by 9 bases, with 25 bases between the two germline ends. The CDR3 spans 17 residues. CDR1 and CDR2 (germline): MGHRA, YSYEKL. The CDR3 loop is CASSPAFGRLRTFEQFF. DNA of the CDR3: TGCGCCAGCAGCCCCGCCTTTGGTCGCCTCCGGACTTTTGAGCAGTTCTTC.

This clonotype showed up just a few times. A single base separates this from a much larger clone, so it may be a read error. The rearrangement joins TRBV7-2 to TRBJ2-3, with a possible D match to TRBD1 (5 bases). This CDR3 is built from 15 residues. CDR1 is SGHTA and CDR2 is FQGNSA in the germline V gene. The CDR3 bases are TGTGCCAACAGCTTATTCCCAGGGAGCACAGATACGCAGTATTTT. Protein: CANSLFPGSTDTQYF.

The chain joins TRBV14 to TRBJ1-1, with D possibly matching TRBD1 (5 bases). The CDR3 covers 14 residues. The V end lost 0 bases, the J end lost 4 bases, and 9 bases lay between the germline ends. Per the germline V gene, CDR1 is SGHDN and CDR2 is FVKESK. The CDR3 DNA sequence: TGTGCCAGCAGCCAAGATCTTGACAGCACTGAAGCTTTCTTT. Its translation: CASSQDLDSTEAFF.

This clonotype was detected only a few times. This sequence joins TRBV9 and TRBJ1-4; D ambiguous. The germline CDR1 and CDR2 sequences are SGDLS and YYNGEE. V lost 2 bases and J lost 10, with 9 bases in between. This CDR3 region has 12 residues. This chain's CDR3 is CASSVRMGKLFF. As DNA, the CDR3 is TGTGCCAGCAGCGTCCGGATGGGAAAACTGTTTTTT.

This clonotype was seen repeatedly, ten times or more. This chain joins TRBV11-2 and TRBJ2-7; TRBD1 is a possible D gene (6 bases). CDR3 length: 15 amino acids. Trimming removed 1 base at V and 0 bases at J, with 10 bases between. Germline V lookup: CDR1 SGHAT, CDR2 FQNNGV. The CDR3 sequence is CASSLGPRGSYEQYF. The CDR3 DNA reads TGTGCCAGCAGCTTAGGTCCCAGGGGCTCCTACGAGCAGTACTTC.

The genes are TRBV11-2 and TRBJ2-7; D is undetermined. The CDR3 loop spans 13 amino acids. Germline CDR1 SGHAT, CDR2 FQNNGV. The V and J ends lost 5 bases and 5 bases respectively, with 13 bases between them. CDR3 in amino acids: CASSPTGIHEQYF. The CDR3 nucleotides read TGTGCCAGCAGCCCTACCGGTATCCACGAGCAGTACTTC.

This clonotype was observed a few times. This CDR3 is CASSQASFYEQYF. The DNA of the CDR3 is TGCGCCAGCAGCCAGGCCTCCTTCTACGAGCAGTACTTC. This chain links TRBV4-1 with TRBJ2-7; D remains ambiguous. V was clipped by 3 bases and J by 3 bases, with 9 bases between them. CDR1 is MGHRA and CDR2 is YSYEKL in the germline V gene. The CDR3 has 13 residues.

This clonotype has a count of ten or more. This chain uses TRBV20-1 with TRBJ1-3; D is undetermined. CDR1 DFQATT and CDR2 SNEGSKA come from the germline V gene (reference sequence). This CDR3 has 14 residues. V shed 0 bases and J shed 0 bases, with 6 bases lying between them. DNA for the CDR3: TGCAGTGCTAGAGATCTGAGCTCTGGAAACACCATATATTTT. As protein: CSARDLSSGNTIYF.

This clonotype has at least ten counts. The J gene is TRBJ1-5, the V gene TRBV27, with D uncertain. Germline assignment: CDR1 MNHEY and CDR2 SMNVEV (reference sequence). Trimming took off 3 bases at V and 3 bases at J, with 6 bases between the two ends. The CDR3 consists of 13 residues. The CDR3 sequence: CASSFSVNQPQHF. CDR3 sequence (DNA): TGTGCCAGCAGTTTTAGCGTCAATCAGCCCCAGCATTTT.